The rows below give T cell receptor beta chains drawn from one sample of a study of cytomegalovirus exposure and HLA in healthy donors. Data came from immunoSEQ multiplex PCR; TCRdb stores just in-frame clones and leaves some out. The table has roughly 220,000 clones, 90% to 95% seen once; the top ten hold 1.1%. What was sequenced was PBMCs. These TCRs come from a woman between 18 and 29 years old in good health and CMV-seronegative. CDR3s include the opening cysteine and the closing phenylalanine or tryptophan. A D gene is named only where the DNA matches it firmly. Size values are once, few and many counts, or a class for expanded clones, and some rows have none.

>.|TRBJ1-1|TRBV5-1|.
CASSSGSPHTEAFF
TGCGCCAGCAGCTCCGGGTCCCCCCACACTGAAGCTTTCTTT
>.|TRBJ2-2|TRBV21-1|.
CASSKEEATGSSYGELFF
TGTGCCAGCAGCAAAGAGGAGGCGACAGGGTCTTCCTACGGGGAGCTGTTTTTT
>.|TRBJ2-7|TRBV28|.
CATFDRISYEQYF
TGTGCCACCTTTGACAGAATCTCCTACGAGCAGTACTTC
>TRBD2|TRBJ2-1|TRBV29-1|.
CSVEVMAGVVNEQFF
TGCAGCGTTGAAGTAATGGCGGGAGTGGTTAATGAGCAGTTCTTC
>TRBD1|TRBJ2-7|TRBV7-9|.
CASSHRDRDPYEQYF
TGTGCCAGCAGCCACCGGGACAGGGACCCCTACGAGCAGTACTTC
>TRBD1|TRBJ1-5|TRBV30|.
CAWGTGNPPQHF
TGTGCCTGGGGGACAGGGAATCCGCCCCAGCATTTT
>TRBD1|TRBJ1-6|TRBV5-1|.
CAINRPPGQGFYNSPLHF
TGCGCCATCAACCGCCCCCCGGGACAGGGGTTTTATAATTCACCCCTCCACTTT
>TRBD1|TRBJ1-1|TRBV19|.
CATGQGVNTEAFF
TGTGCCACTGGACAGGGTGTGAACACTGAAGCTTTCTTT
>.|TRBJ2-5|TRBV14|.
CSGTTCETQYF
TGCAGTGGAACTACCTGTGAGACCCAGTACTTC
>TRBD1|TRBJ1-1|TRBV4-1|once
CASKRTRTGSFEAFF
TGCGCCAGTAAAAGAACCCGGACAGGGTCCTTCGAAGCTTTCTTT
>TRBD1|TRBJ1-2|TRBV7-4|.
CASSLIGQGVEDYGYTF
TGTGCCAGCAGCTTGATAGGACAGGGGGTTGAGGATTATGGCTACACCTTC
>.|TRBJ2-5|TRBV5-8|.
CASSRTYRETQYF
TGTGCCAGCAGCCGAACATATCGAGAGACCCAGTACTTC
>.|TRBJ2-7|TRBV7-9|.
CASSLQGFYEQYF
TGTGCCAGCAGCCTACAGGGTTTCTACGAGCAGTACTTC
>TRBD2|TRBJ2-1|TRBV30|.
CAWSVTPSGRALREQFF
TGTGCCTGGAGTGTGACACCTAGCGGGAGGGCCCTACGGGAGCAGTTCTTC
>TRBD1|TRBJ2-7|TRBV27|.
CASSSTGASYEQYF
TGTGCCAGCAGTTCGACAGGGGCCTCCTACGAGCAGTACTTC